Listed below are T cell receptor beta chains from one sample, sequenced in a study of tumor-infiltrating lymphocytes in primary liver carcinoma. Each CDR3 protein gets one entry after TCRdb re-called the multiplex PCR reads with MiXCR. The table lists 180,000 or so distinct CDR3 sequences, around 60% of them singletons. Source material: peripheral blood. The receptors originated from a man in his forties with primary liver carcinoma and hepatitis B virus infection. CDR3s include the opening cysteine and the closing phenylalanine or tryptophan. D genes are given only for firm matches.

>.|TRBV11-1|TRBJ2-2
CASSPYRANTEELFF
>.|TRBV10-3|TRBJ2-7
CAISVQGIGYEQYF
>.|TRBV4-1|TRBJ1-2
CASSQSYPQNYGYTF
>.|TRBV7-9|TRBJ1-1
CASSRDTREAFF
>.|TRBV5-1|TRBJ1-2
CASSWGTPNYGYTF
>TRBD2|TRBV29-1|TRBJ2-1
CSAASGRVPYNEQFF
>TRBD2|TRBV6-6|TRBJ2-7
CASSGGGGPSRYEQYF
>.|TRBV29-1|TRBJ1-4
CSVEGANGKLFF
>.|TRBV29-1|TRBJ2-7
CSVEEPGRLTYELYF
>.|TRBV13|TRBJ2-3
CASSSTGLDGDTQYF
>TRBD2|TRBV11-1|TRBJ2-1
CASSQGLAGEVYNEQFF
>.|TRBV30|TRBJ2-3
CAWTSPSRMSTDTQYF
>TRBD2|TRBV10-3|TRBJ2-3
CAISSGLTGGPVDTQYF
>.|TRBV6-2/TRBV6-3|TRBJ2-1
CASQEDSYNEQFF
>.|TRBV5-6|TRBJ1-5
CASSLGSEAQPQHF
>.|TRBV4-2|TRBJ1-1
CASSQGPSRAWDTEAFF
>.|TRBV6-5|TRBJ2-7
CASSPLGPNKGEQYF
>.|TRBV6-2/TRBV6-3|TRBJ2-1
CASSDPTSGRTYNKQFF
>TRBD1|TRBV29-1|TRBJ2-3
CSVKTGAASTDTQYF
>TRBD2|TRBV11-2|TRBJ2-7
CASKRLAGTYEQYF
>.|TRBV5-4|TRBJ2-7
CASSAGIARGEQYF
>.|TRBV10-2|TRBJ1-1
CASRGPGHGPEAFF
>.|TRBV5-5|TRBJ1-2
CASSMEGASYGYTF
>TRBD2|TRBV5-1|TRBJ2-3
CASSSRTSGPGDTQYF
>TRBD1|TRBV10-1|TRBJ2-2
CASSRQGSAGELFF
>.|TRBV5-4|TRBJ2-7
CASGLALRDEQYF
>.|TRBV6-5|TRBJ1-4
CASSYPRPQGGEKLFF
>TRBD1|TRBV6-5|TRBJ2-1
CASSLTGQANEQFF
>.|TRBV4-1|TRBJ2-3
CASSQEGLAGSDTQYF
>.|TRBV10-3|TRBJ2-3
CAISYEADTQYF
>.|TRBV14|TRBJ2-1
CASSHGGAGGASNEQFF
>.|TRBV6-2/TRBV6-3|TRBJ2-5
CASSWNFGETQYF
>TRBD1|TRBV5-1|TRBJ1-4
CASSLDPWTGGVTNEKLFF
>.|TRBV12-5|TRBJ2-5
CASGLSGYQETRYF
>.|TRBV7-8|TRBJ2-7
CASSTRDGRVYEQYF
>TRBD1|TRBV11-1|TRBJ1-2
CASSRDRGPYGYTF
>TRBD2|TRBV11-2|TRBJ2-3
CASSSSASGISTATRYF
>.|TRBV11-2|TRBJ2-7
CASSYDTDEDEQYF
>.|TRBV11-2|TRBJ2-2
CASSLEGGANTGELFF
>.|TRBV7-9|TRBJ1-1
CASSPAGRGRLNTEAFF
>.|TRBV4-2|TRBJ2-4
CASSQEGAGMGTGNIQYF
>.|TRBV28|TRBJ1-1
CASSLGGARDTEAFF
>.|TRBV29-1|TRBJ2-1
CSVKGQHNEQFF
>TRBD1|TRBV28|TRBJ2-7
CASSRGLGQGVHEQYF
>.|TRBV6-5|TRBJ2-7
CASSARQSSYEQYF
>.|TRBV12-3/TRBV12-4|TRBJ1-1
CGSSLAGGSTEAFF
>TRBD2|TRBV6-6|TRBJ2-1
CASSYSGSSGVYNEQFF
>TRBD1|TRBV5-4|TRBJ2-1
CASSPTGGRGNEQFF
>.|TRBV30|TRBJ2-5
CAWSSETQYF
>.|TRBV28|TRBJ1-2
CASSPGGGPQYSGYTF
>.|TRBV29-1|TRBJ1-1
CSVEQNMNTEAFF
>.|TRBV6-2/TRBV6-3|TRBJ1-2
CASSYSQGTGYTF